Below are 28 T cell receptor beta chains sequenced from a single sample in a study of blood T cell repertoires in COVID-19. TCRdb keeps only in-frame clones here, not all; method: immunoSEQ multiplex PCR. This table holds almost 250,000 clones, around 84% found once. Sequenced input: PBMCs or T cells enriched from blood (not recorded which). The receptors shown here come from a woman aged 45-60 years who had recovered from COVID-19.

The V gene is TRBV11-2, the J gene TRBJ1-1; 12 bases agree with TRBD1. Germline trimming cut 3 bases from V and 10 bases from J; bases unmatched to any gene: 12. CDR1 is SGHAT and CDR2 is FQNNGV in the germline V gene. The CDR3 contains 16 residues. The CDR3 region is CASSFSGTGGLVGAFF. CDR3 bases: TGTGCCAGCAGCTTCTCTGGGACAGGGGGCCTAGTGGGAGCTTTCTTT.

The J gene is TRBJ2-7, the V gene TRBV5-1, with a possible D match to TRBD1 (6 bases). The germline V gene has CDR1 SGHRS and CDR2 YFSETQ. The CDR3 length is 13 residues. V lost 7 bases, J lost 0 bases, and 11 bases lay in between. The CDR3 nucleotides are TGCGCCAGCGCTGGGGACAACTCCTACGAGCAGTACTTC. It is translated as CASAGDNSYEQYF.

This chain uses TRBV24-1 with TRBJ2-5; TRBD1 matches 8 bases. CDR3 length equals 15 residues. The germline V gene has CDR1 KGHDR and CDR2 SFDVKD. J lost 8 bases, V lost 4 bases, and 11 bases had no gene match. The CDR3 sequence: CATSDARQGPPTQYF. The CDR3 nucleotides are TGTGCCACCAGTGACGCCCGACAGGGGCCGCCAACCCAGTACTTC.

This clone appeared a few times. This sequence joins TRBV5-1 and TRBJ2-2, with D perhaps TRBD2 (6 bases). V was cut by 3 bases and J by 6 bases, with 12 bases left in between. Germline lookup yields CDR1 SGHRS and CDR2 YFSETQ. This CDR3 comprises 14 residues. The CDR3 sequence is CASSSRRDPGELFF. CDR3 nucleotide sequence: TGCGCCAGCAGCTCTCGGCGGGATCCCGGGGAGCTGTTTTTT.

The chain links TRBV6-5 to TRBJ2-2; the D gene is possibly TRBD1 (6 bases). Germline V gene lookup returns CDR1 MNHEY and CDR2 SVGAGI. V was shortened by 5 bases and J by 6 bases, with 16 bases between the two germline ends. This CDR3 has 15 amino acids. The chain's CDR3 is CASSRPTGLAGELFF. The DNA for the CDR3 is TGTGCCAGCAGTCGACCGACAGGTCTAGCCGGGGAGCTGTTTTTT.

The V call is TRBV7-2, the J call TRBJ1-5, with 12 bases identical to TRBD1. Germline V lookup: CDR1 SGHTA, CDR2 FQGNSA. The CDR3 is 15 amino acids. The junction had 3 bases not matched to a gene; V was cut back by 3 bases and J by 6 bases. This CDR3 reads CASSFGTGGGQPQHF. As DNA, the CDR3 is TGTGCCAGCAGCTTCGGGACAGGGGGCGGTCAGCCCCAGCATTTT.

The rearrangement uses TRBV5-4 and TRBJ2-3, with 9 bases identical to TRBD2. The V segment lost 0 bases and the J segment 3 bases; nucleotides outside the gene matches: 5. Germline CDR1 reads SGHNT; CDR2 reads YYREEE (reference sequence). This CDR3 region has 16 residues. The CDR3 nucleotides are TGTGCCAGCAGCTTGGCCGTTCTAGCGGGGACAGATACGCAGTATTTT. Translating it yields CASSLAVLAGTDTQYF.

This chain links TRBV6-4 with TRBJ2-1, with D possibly matching TRBD2 (5 bases). The germline V gene encodes CDR1 MRHNA and CDR2 SNTAGT. The V and J ends lost 5 bases and 2 bases respectively, with 13 bases between them. The CDR3 is 15 residues long. CDR3 loop: CASSQTSRAYNEQFF. The CDR3 DNA is TGTGCCAGCAGTCAAACCTCGAGGGCCTACAATGAGCAGTTCTTC.

A few counts support this clone. The chain is built from TRBV10-1 and TRBJ2-5, with 7 bases aligning to TRBD1. Germline V gene sequence: CDR1 WNHNN, CDR2 SYGVQD (reference sequence). V lost 6 bases and J lost 1; bases outside the gene matches: 8. This CDR3 comprises 15 residues. The CDR3 spells CASSAFAGGQETQYF. The CDR3 nucleotides are TGCGCCAGCAGCGCTTTCGCAGGGGGCCAAGAGACCCAGTACTTC.

The rearrangement links TRBV18 to TRBJ2-7, with 7 bases fitting TRBD2. Germline trimming cut 6 bases from V and 0 bases from J; bases unmatched to any gene: 8. The CDR3 is made up of 15 amino acids. Germline CDR1 KGHSH, CDR2 LQKENI. For the CDR3, the DNA is TGTGCCAGCTCTTTTCTAGCGGCAAGCTCCTACGAGCAGTACTTC. This translates into CASSFLAASSYEQYF.

The CDR3 DNA follows: TGTGCCAGCAGTATCCCGGAGGGATTAACCTACGAGCAGTACTTC. This encodes CASSIPEGLTYEQYF. This chain links TRBV28 with TRBJ2-7; a weak D match, TRBD2 (6 bases). Trimming cost V 5 bases and J 2 bases, with 16 bases left between them. There are 15 residues in the CDR3. CDR1 MDHEN and CDR2 SYDVKM come from the germline V gene. Combining the CDR3 with reference TRBV28 and TRBJ2-7 gives the whole variable domain DVKVTQSSRYLVKRTGEKVFLECVQDMDHENMFWYRQDPGLGLRLIYFSYDVKMKEKGDIPEGYSVSREKKERFSLILESASTNQTSMYLCASSIPEGLTYEQYFGPGTRLTVT.

The chain links TRBV30 to TRBJ1-2; D is perhaps TRBD1 (6 bases). The V and J ends lost 7 bases and 3 bases respectively, with 18 bases between them. Germline V gene lookup returns CDR1 GTSNPN and CDR2 SVGIG (reference sequence). There are 14 residues in the CDR3. The DNA of the CDR3 is TGTGCCTTGACGCCTTGGGACACCGACTATGGCTACACCTTC. This sequence encodes CALTPWDTDYGYTF.

This clone was found once. The J gene is TRBJ1-1, the V gene TRBV5-1, with 9 bases fitting TRBD1. With V trimmed by 2 bases and J by 5 bases, 7 bases remained unmatched. Germline loops: CDR1 SGHRS, CDR2 YFSETQ. The CDR3 is made up of 15 amino acids. The CDR3 protein is CASSFSGTGPTEAFF. The CDR3 bases are TGCGCCAGCAGCTTCAGCGGGACAGGGCCTACTGAAGCTTTCTTT. Supplemented by reference TRBV5-1 and TRBJ1-1, the full variable domain reads KAGVTQTPRYLIKTRGQQVTLSCSPISGHRSVSWYQQTPGQGLQFLFEYFSETQRNKGNFPGRFSGRQFSNSRSEMNVSTLELGDSALYLCASSFSGTGPTEAFFGQGTRLTVV.

The chain couples TRBV7-9 to TRBJ2-3; 13 bases map to TRBD2. Trimming took 4 bases from V and 6 from J; bases not matched to a gene: 7. Germline-derived CDR1 and CDR2 are SEHNR and FQNEAQ (reference sequence). The CDR3 sequence is 16 residues long. CDR3 protein: CASSSPGLAGLDTQYF. The CDR3 DNA is TGTGCCAGCAGCTCTCCGGGACTAGCGGGATTGGATACGCAGTATTTT.

Concerning this clone itself: The sample contains more than one DNA sequence encoding this CDR3. The rearrangement uses TRBV27 and TRBJ2-7; 9 bases line up with TRBD1. Per the germline V gene, CDR1 is MNHEY and CDR2 is SMNVEV (reference sequence). The CDR3 runs 14 residues. V was clipped by 6 bases and J by 4 bases; unmatched bases: 7. DNA of the CDR3: TGTGCCAGCAGCACCGGGACAGGGTATTACGAGCAGTACTTC. This gives the protein CASSTGTGYYEQYF.

CDR3 DNA: TGTGCCAGCAGTTACTCGACGAAGTCGGGGGGCTACACCTTC. Amino acid sequence: CASSYSTKSGGYTF. The rearrangement joins TRBV6-2 or TRBV6-3 to TRBJ1-2; D is uncertain. The CDR3 is 14 residues long. Trimming left V 0 bases short and J 8 bases short, with 13 bases between. Germline V lookup: CDR1 MNHEY, CDR2 SVGEGT.

This clone was found once. The chain carries TRBV4-1 and TRBJ1-5; weak D call: TRBD1 (5 bases). This CDR3 has 15 residues. CDR1 and CDR2 from the germline V gene are MGHRA and YSYEKL. Trimming cost V 4 bases and J 4 bases, with 14 bases left between them. The CDR3 nucleotides read TGCGCCAGCAGCCCCCTCGGGGGGGTGAATCAGCCCCAGCATTTT. It is translated as CASSPLGGVNQPQHF.

This clone appeared once. This chain links TRBV19 with TRBJ1-2; a possible D gene is TRBD1 (5 bases). This CDR3 has 15 amino acids. CDR1 and CDR2 from the germline V gene are LNHDA and SQIVND (reference sequence). The V end lost 7 bases, the J end lost 4 bases, and 19 bases lay between the germline ends. In DNA form, the CDR3 reads TGTGCCAGTACCCGAACAACCGGGGGACTCTATGGCTACACCTTC. It translates to CASTRTTGGLYGYTF.

In this sample, this clone turned up many times. The V and J genes are TRBV7-8 and TRBJ2-7, with 11 bases aligning to TRBD2. The V gene's germline CDR1 is SGHVS and CDR2 FQNEAQ. V lost 4 bases and J lost 2; bases outside the gene matches: 7. The CDR3 is 16 residues long. CDR3 nucleotide sequence: TGTGCCAGCAGCTCGGAATCTAGCGGGAGGCCCTACGAGCAGTACTTC. This translates into CASSSESSGRPYEQYF.

This chain links TRBV6-2 or TRBV6-3 with TRBJ1-5, with a weak D call TRBD1 (6 bases). Germline CDR1 and CDR2: MNHEY and SVGEGT. The CDR3 runs 15 residues. V shed 0 bases and J shed 9 bases, with 15 bases lying between them. The CDR3 nucleotides are TGTGCCAGCAGTTACTCGCCACAGGGTACGTGGCCCCAGCATTTT. Residues: CASSYSPQGTWPQHF.

This clone was seen at least ten times. The chain has TRBV5-4 and TRBJ1-2, with 7 bases fitting TRBD1. Trimming took 4 bases from V and 4 from J; bases not matched to a gene: 4. CDR3 length equals 13 residues. Germline values: CDR1 SGHNT, CDR2 YYREEE (reference sequence). The CDR3 region is CASSGQAIYGYTF. The CDR3 DNA sequence: TGTGCCAGCAGCGGACAGGCGATCTATGGCTACACCTTC.

The chain links TRBV3-1 (or the pseudogene TRBV3-2) to TRBJ2-1; 10 positions match TRBD2. V lost 4 bases and J lost 10; bases outside the gene matches: 13. There are 16 residues in the CDR3. CDR1 and CDR2 from the germline V gene are LGHDT and YNNKEL (reference sequence). CDR3 nucleotides: TGTGCCAGCAGCCCCGAGCGACTAGCGGGTGCAGGGGAGCAGTTCTTC. It translates to CASSPERLAGAGEQFF.

The chain uses TRBV18 and TRBJ2-1, with D perhaps matching TRBD2 (6 bases). V was pared by 0 bases and J by 2 bases, with 17 bases between. CDR1 and CDR2 from the germline V gene are KGHSH and LQKENI. The CDR3 sequence is 18 residues long. CDR3 residues: CASSPPIREPLTYNEQFF. The DNA of the CDR3 is TGTGCCAGCTCACCACCGATACGGGAGCCCCTCACCTACAATGAGCAGTTCTTC.

The CDR3 reads CAWTDNSNQPQHF. CDR3 bases: TGTGCCTGGACTGACAATAGCAATCAGCCCCAGCATTTT. The chain links TRBV30 to TRBJ1-5; D remains ambiguous. The V end was cut by 4 bases, the J end by 0 bases, with 7 bases between. CDR3 size: 13 residues. Germline CDR1 GTSNPN, CDR2 SVGIG (reference sequence).

This clone was seen once. The chain joins TRBV18 to TRBJ1-3, with D uncertain. This CDR3 contains 13 residues. The V end was cut by 4 bases, the J end by 0 bases, with 4 bases between. The V gene's germline CDR1 is KGHSH and CDR2 LQKENI. CDR3 in amino acids: CASSLYSGNTIYF. The CDR3 region has the DNA TGTGCCAGCTCACTATACTCTGGAAACACCATATATTTT.

The genes are TRBV27 and TRBJ1-3, with TRBD1 as a possible D gene (5 bases). Germline loops: CDR1 MNHEY, CDR2 SMNVEV (reference sequence). The CDR3 is 15 amino acids. V was trimmed by 4 bases and J by 4 bases, leaving 14 bases between them. As DNA, the CDR3 is TGTGCCAGCAGTTGGGGGGTAGGGCCCGGAAACACCATATATTTT. Encoded protein: CASSWGVGPGNTIYF.

For this clone: The junction departs from the called germline gene at one end, perhaps through a read error. This chain links TRBV7-2 with TRBJ1-3; 9 bases fit TRBD1. Germline lookup yields CDR1 SGHTA and CDR2 FQGNSA. The CDR3 spans 14 residues. The CDR3: CASSFSTGGKTIYF. Here the CDR3 DNA reads TGTGCCAGCAGCTTTTCGACAGGGGGAAAGACCATATATTTT.

CDR3 in DNA: TGTGCCAGCAGCTTAAATCAGGAGGTTGAAAAACTGTTTTTT. It codes for CASSLNQEVEKLFF. V and J are TRBV7-9 and TRBJ1-4, with D unresolved. Germline assignment: CDR1 SEHNR and CDR2 FQNEAQ (reference sequence). V lost 2 bases to trimming and J lost 7 bases, with 11 bases between them. CDR3 size: 14 residues.